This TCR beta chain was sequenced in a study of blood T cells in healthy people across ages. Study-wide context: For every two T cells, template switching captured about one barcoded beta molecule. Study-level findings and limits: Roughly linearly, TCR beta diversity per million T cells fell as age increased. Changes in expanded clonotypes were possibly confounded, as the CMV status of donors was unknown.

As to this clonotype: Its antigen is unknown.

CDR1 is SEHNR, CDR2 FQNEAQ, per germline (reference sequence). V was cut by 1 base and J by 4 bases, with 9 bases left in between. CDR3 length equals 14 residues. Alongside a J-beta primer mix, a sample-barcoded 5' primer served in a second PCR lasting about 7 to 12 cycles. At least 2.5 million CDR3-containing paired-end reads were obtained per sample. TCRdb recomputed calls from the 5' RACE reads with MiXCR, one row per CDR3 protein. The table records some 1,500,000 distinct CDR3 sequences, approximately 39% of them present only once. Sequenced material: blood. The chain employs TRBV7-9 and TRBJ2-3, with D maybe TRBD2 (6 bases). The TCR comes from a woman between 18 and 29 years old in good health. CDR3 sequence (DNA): TGTGCCAGCAGCTTAGGACTAGGAGCAGATACGCAGTATTTT. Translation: CASSLGLGADTQYF.